This TCR beta chain is drawn from a study of T-cell reconstitution after alpha-beta-depleted transplantation in children. This clonotype was picked up a small number of times. Unique molecular identifiers were built into the TCRbeta library. A single record per CDR3 protein comes from TCRdb applying MiXCR to the PCR reads. The repertoire has about 210,000 distinct CDR3 sequences, roughly 18% of them found once; the top ten carry 35% to 50%. Germline V CDR1 and CDR2: SGHTA, FQGNSA. The CDR3 totals 13 residues. Trimming left V 5 bases short and J 4 bases short, with 12 bases between. The J gene is TRBJ2-7, the V gene TRBV7-2; D might be TRBD1 or TRBD2, each matching 6 bases. This clonotype was sampled from a male patient under 10 years old who had a stem cell transplant for acute lymphoblastic leukemia, so the T cells may come from the graft donor. This specimen was PBMCs, mostly from graft donor cells, taken 360 days after TCRalphabeta/CD19-depleted stem cell transplant. The CDR3 region has the DNA TGTGCCAGCAGCAGGGGGGTGGCTTACGAGCAGTACTTC. It is translated as CASSRGVAYEQYF.